The 10 T cell receptor beta chains given below trace back to one sample, sequenced in a study of CD4 and CD8 cells across lung adenocarcinoma regions. TCRdb re-derived calls from the PCR reads in MiXCR, one entry per CDR3 protein. The sample contains 7,500 to 8,500 distinct CDR3 sequences, roughly 40% of which appear only once. Sequencing was performed on CD4+ T cells from the margin of a lung tumor. Receptors originate from a male donor with lung adenocarcinoma. The CD4 and CD8 labels of this study may be unreliable.

This clonotype is labeled medium-sized. The DNA is omitted, as the CDR3 cannot be located on it reliably, and the CDR3 follows TCRdb's listing. The chain is built from TRBV7-2 and TRBJ2-1; the table's TRBD2 call for D was not verified on the DNA. Germline CDR1 and CDR2: SGHTA and FQGNSA. The CDR3 is 16 residues long, ends included. The CDR3: CASSLWASGSWRQTFF.

There are many counts of this clonotype. This chain links TRBV7-2 with TRBJ2-1; 10 positions agree with TRBD1. The CDR3 totals 16 residues. The germline V gene has CDR1 SGHTA and CDR2 FQGNSA. Unmatched junction bases numbered 12, after V lost 4 bases and J lost 9 bases. CDR3 sequence: CASSSHDRGLSGEQFF. The CDR3 nucleotides are TGTGCCAGCAGCTCCCATGACAGGGGGCTAAGCGGTGAGCAGTTCTTC.

V is TRBV27 and J is TRBJ2-3, with D perhaps TRBD2 (5 bases). Germline assignment: CDR1 MNHEY and CDR2 SMNVEV (reference sequence). The CDR3 loop spans 15 amino acids. The ends were cut back, 7 bases at V and 7 bases at J, with 21 bases in the middle. Written as DNA, the CDR3 is TGTGCCAGCAAACCGGGCGTGGGAGTTAGGTATACGCAGTATTTT. This translates into CASKPGVGVRYTQYF.

V is TRBV11-2 and J is TRBJ2-2; 7 bases agree with TRBD2. V gave up 5 bases and J gave up 4 bases; unmatched junction bases: 13. CDR1 and CDR2 from the germline V gene are SGHAT and FQNNGV. This CDR3 comprises 17 residues. The CDR3 loop is CASSLTSSGRVTGELFF. Here the CDR3 DNA reads TGTGCCAGCAGCCTCACATCTAGCGGCAGGGTCACCGGGGAGCTGTTTTTT.

About this clonotype itself: At one end the junction does not follow the germline gene, possibly because of a read error. This chain uses TRBV6-1 with TRBJ2-3; TRBD2 might be the D (5 bases). Germline CDR1 is MNHNS and CDR2 is SASEGT. CDR3 length: 14 residues. The CDR3, as DNA: TGTGCCAGCAGCGGACTCCCCAGCACAGATACCCAGTATTTT. Its translation is CASSGLPSTDTQYF.

The J gene is TRBJ2-4, the V gene TRBV6-1; the D gene could be TRBD1 or TRBD2 (6 bases each). The end of the DNA fits TRBJ2-3 better, so the J call may be wrong. The CDR3 runs 16 residues. The germline CDR1 and CDR2 sequences are MNHNS and SASEGT. The CDR3 protein is CASTRRGMSAKNTQYF. The CDR3 coding sequence is TGTGCCAGCACGAGGAGGGGGATGTCCGCCAAAAACACGCAGTATTTT.

By sample share, this clonotype is medium-sized. The chain employs TRBV6-5 and TRBJ2-1, with D perhaps matching TRBD2 (5 bases). The J call is doubtful: the DNA matches TRBJ2-7 better. Germline V gene data show CDR1 as MNHEY and CDR2 as SVGAGI. This CDR3 spans 17 amino acids. DNA for the CDR3: TGTGCCAGCAGTTACCCGTACTCTAGCTCCCCATCCTACGAGCAGTACTTC. The encoded protein is CASSYPYSSSPSYEQYF.

There are many counts of this clonotype. The V and J genes are TRBV11-2 and TRBJ2-1; D is perhaps TRBD1 (6 bases). The J call may be mistaken, given a closer DNA end match to TRBJ2-7. Germline V CDR1 and CDR2: SGHAT, FQNNGV. The CDR3 runs 12 residues. CDR3 residues: CASSLLGTEQYF. The CDR3 DNA reads as TGTGCCAGCAGCTTATTAGGGACAGAGCAGTACTTC.

This clonotype qualifies as medium-sized (0.01 to 0.1%). This chain joins TRBV27 and TRBJ2-3, with D perhaps TRBD2 (6 bases). Trimming took off 5 bases at V and 0 bases at J, with 15 bases between the two ends. This CDR3 is built from 16 residues. Germline V gene data show CDR1 as MNHEY and CDR2 as SMNVEV (reference sequence). CDR3 amino acids: CASSPRGSGSTDTQYF. In DNA, the CDR3 is TGTGCCAGCAGTCCCCGGGGTAGCGGAAGCACAGATACGCAGTATTTT.

This chain connects TRBV10-3 to TRBJ2-2; perhaps TRBD1 as D (6 bases). CDR3 length: 14 amino acids. Germline CDR1 and CDR2: ENHRY and SYGVKD. The germline V and J ends were trimmed by 10 bases and 5 bases, with 17 bases remaining between them. The CDR3 region is CATEWGRTTGELFF. CDR3 nucleotide sequence: TGTGCCACCGAGTGGGGGCGCACTACCGGGGAGCTGTTTTTT.